This TCR beta chain was retrieved from a study of cytomegalovirus exposure and HLA in healthy donors. On the study more broadly: The same platform used for the approximately 700 first-cohort repertoires was also used for the 130 or so validation repertoires, as a later analysis reported. Overall study findings and caveats: The study recorded 164 TCR beta chains that were cytomegalovirus-associated.

Regarding this clone: Its specificity is unknown.

Data came from immunoSEQ multiplex PCR; TCRdb stores just in-frame clones and leaves some out. The sample shows about 130,000 clones, 85% to 90% of them seen only once. Per the germline V gene, CDR1 is SGHVS and CDR2 is FNYEAQ. The CDR3 spans 16 residues. V was clipped by 0 bases and J by 6 bases, with 16 bases between them. Sequencing was done on a sample of PBMCs. The TCR sequence derives from a woman aged 25-40 years in good health and CMV-seropositive. The genes are TRBV7-6 and TRBJ2-3; D is possibly TRBD2 (6 bases). The CDR3 region is CASSLAQGPGGDTQYF. CDR3 DNA sequence: TGTGCCAGCAGCTTAGCGCAGGGCCCTGGAGGGGATACGCAGTATTTT. The full variable domain, with the rest looked up from reference TRBV7-6 and TRBJ2-3, is GAGVSQSPRYKVTKRGQDVALRCDPISGHVSLYWYRQALGQGPEFLTYFNYEAQQDKSGLPNDRFSAERPEGSISTLTIQRTEQRDSAMYRCASSLAQGPGGDTQYFGPGTRLTVL.